The present entry profiles one T cell receptor (beta chain) with its context. Antigen unknown. The record originates from a study of OX40 agonist ivuxolimab in advanced cancers. Study information: The patients received agonistic anti-OX40 (CD134) antibody ivuxolimab. Cohort: around 83% men, mean age roughly 60, aged about 20 to 85. Partial responses were recorded for three patients, including one with hepatocellular carcinoma and two with cutaneous melanoma. Study-wide findings and caveats: Relative to CD4+, CD8+ T cells held more expanded clones on average.

CDR3 size: 16 residues. Germline V lookup: CDR1 MGHDK, CDR2 SYGVNS. V was trimmed by 5 bases and J by 0 bases, leaving 14 bases between them. TCRdb keeps only in-frame clones here, not all; method: immunoSEQ multiplex PCR. The sample includes 100,000 to 120,000 clones, roughly 87% of them seen just once. The source material was CD4+ or CD8+ T cells sorted from blood, sampled in a trial of the OX40 agonist ivuxolimab. The chain joins TRBV25-1 to TRBJ1-3, with no clear D. The receptor was derived from an adult with an advanced solid tumor such as melanoma, head and neck, liver or kidney cancer. This chain's CDR3 is CASSPEEGNSGNTIYF. Written as DNA, the CDR3 is TGTGCCAGCAGTCCCGAAGAGGGCAACTCTGGAAACACCATATATTTT.